This T cell receptor (beta chain) comes out of a study of regulatory T cells in long-lasting Graves disease. The table lists this clonotype with many counts. Researchers made TCR beta libraries by using iRepertoire HTBI primers and running Arm-PCR on CDR3 regions. Using its own MiXCR run on the multiplex PCR reads, TCRdb lists one record per CDR3 protein. The sample consists of hundreds of thousands of distinct CDR3 sequences, around 15% of them appearing once. The CDR3 length is 15 residues. J lost 3 bases, V lost 3 bases, and 3 bases had no gene match. The time point here: newly diagnosed GD, antithyroid drugs for less than 3 months. From RNA extracted from PBMCs, the TCR library was made. These same data were also listed under a study on T cells in Graves' hyperthyroidism and ophthalmopathy.

This chain joins TRBV12-3 or TRBV12-4 and TRBJ2-2; 8 bases are a match to TRBD1. Sequenced here: peripheral blood mononuclear cells (PBMCs), sampled at new diagnosis, from a patient treated with antithyroid drugs. The TCR was taken from a woman aged 25 to 45 with Graves disease. The CDR3 nucleotides are TGTGCCAGCAGTTTCCCGGACAGGGACACCGGGGAGCTGTTTTTT. This gives the protein CASSFPDRDTGELFF.